This TCR beta chain originates from a study of tissue T cells after allogeneic stem cell transplantation. Points from the study as a whole: Which tissue TCRs were alloreactive or antigen-specific was not determined. Some clones might be persisting host cells. In patients and mice, blood and spleen missed much of tissue repertoire. Anatomically similar tissues had similar TCR repertoires within each patient.

For this clone: Its antigen is currently unknown.

Steroid-refractory graft-versus-host disease after allogeneic hematopoietic cell transplant qualified adults for prospective research-autopsy enrollment. Every graft-versus-host disease patient had gastrointestinal disease and got several lines of graft-versus-host disease therapy. Produced via immunoSEQ multiplex PCR; TCRdb's table is partial and in-frame only. The sample comprises about 2,000 clones, approximately 60% of which are singletons, and roughly 17% rests with the top ten. The receptor was isolated from an older male patient with steroid-refractory graft-versus-host disease after an allogeneic stem cell transplant. The graft donor may be the source of some T cells. Sample: transverse colon tissue, taken at autopsy.

CDR3 DNA sequence: TGTGCCAGCAGCTTAGATCATCGAGGGACTAGCGGCACAGATACGCAGTATTTT. Protein: CASSLDHRGTSGTDTQYF. The chain has TRBV11-3 and TRBJ2-3; TRBD2 matches at 10 bases. CDR1 and CDR2 (germline): SGHNT, YENEEA. Unmatched junction bases numbered 7, after V lost 0 bases and J lost 1 base. The CDR3 has 18 residues.